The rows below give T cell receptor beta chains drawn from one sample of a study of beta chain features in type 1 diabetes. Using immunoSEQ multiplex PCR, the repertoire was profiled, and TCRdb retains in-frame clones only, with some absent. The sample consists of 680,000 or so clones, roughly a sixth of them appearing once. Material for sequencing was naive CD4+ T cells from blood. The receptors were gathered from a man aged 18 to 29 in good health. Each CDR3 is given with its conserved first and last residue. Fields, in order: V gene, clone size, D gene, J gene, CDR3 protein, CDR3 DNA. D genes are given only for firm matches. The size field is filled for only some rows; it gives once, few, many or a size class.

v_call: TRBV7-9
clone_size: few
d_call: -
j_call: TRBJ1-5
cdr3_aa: CASSLEENQPQHF
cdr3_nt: TGTGCCAGCAGCTTAGAGGAAAATCAGCCCCAGCATTTT

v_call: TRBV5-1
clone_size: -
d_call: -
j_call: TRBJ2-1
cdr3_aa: CASSLELAPRNEQFF
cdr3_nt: TGCGCCAGCAGCTTGGAACTGGCTCCGAGGAATGAGCAGTTCTTC

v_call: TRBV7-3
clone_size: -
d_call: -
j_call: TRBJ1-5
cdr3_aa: CASSVNSNQPQHF
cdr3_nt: TGTGCCAGCAGCGTTAATAGCAATCAGCCCCAGCATTTT

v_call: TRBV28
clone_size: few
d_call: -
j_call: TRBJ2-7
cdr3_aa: CASSLPGTQSYEQYF
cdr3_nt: TGTGCCAGCAGTTTGCCTGGGACACAGAGCTACGAGCAGTACTTC

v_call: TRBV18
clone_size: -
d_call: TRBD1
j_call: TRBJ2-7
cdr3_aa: CASSPMTGGFLMEQYF
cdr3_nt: TGTGCCAGCTCACCGATGACAGGGGGGTTTTTGATGGAGCAGTACTTC

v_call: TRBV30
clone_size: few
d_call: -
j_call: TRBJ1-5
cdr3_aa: CAWSISRTGGLGNQPQHF
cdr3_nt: TGTGCCTGGAGTATCTCCCGTACAGGAGGTTTGGGCAATCAGCCCCAGCATTTT

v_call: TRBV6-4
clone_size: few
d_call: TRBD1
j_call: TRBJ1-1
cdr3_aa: CASRMTGLTEAFF
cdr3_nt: TGTGCCAGCAGGATGACAGGGTTGACTGAAGCTTTCTTT

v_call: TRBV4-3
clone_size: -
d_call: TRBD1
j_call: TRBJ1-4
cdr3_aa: CASSHPTGVYEKLFF
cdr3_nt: TGCGCCAGCAGCCACCCTACAGGGGTTTATGAAAAACTGTTTTTT

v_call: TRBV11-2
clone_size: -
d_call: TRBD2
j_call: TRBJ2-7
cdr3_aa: CASKREGRSFGDEQYF
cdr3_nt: TGTGCCAGCAAACGGGAGGGCCGTTCTTTCGGGGACGAGCAGTACTTC

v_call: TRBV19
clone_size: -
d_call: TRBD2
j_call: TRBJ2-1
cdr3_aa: CASSIGGGYSYNEQFF
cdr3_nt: TGTGCCAGTAGTATAGGGGGGGGTTACTCCTACAATGAGCAGTTCTTC

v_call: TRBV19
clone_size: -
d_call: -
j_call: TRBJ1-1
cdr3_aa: CASSNVGLRTGTEAFF
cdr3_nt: TGTGCCAGTAGTAATGTGGGGCTACGAACCGGCACTGAAGCTTTCTTT

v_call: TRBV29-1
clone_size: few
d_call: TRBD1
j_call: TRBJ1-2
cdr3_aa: CSATGLGYPSYGYTF
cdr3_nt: TGCAGCGCGACAGGGTTGGGCTATCCCAGCTATGGCTACACCTTC

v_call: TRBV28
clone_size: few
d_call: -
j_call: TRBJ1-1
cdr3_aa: CASSLETEAFF
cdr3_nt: TGTGCCAGCAGTTTGGAGACTGAAGCTTTCTTT

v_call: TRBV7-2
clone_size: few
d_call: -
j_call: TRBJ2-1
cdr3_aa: CASSPSDLNNEQFF
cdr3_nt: TGTGCCAGCAGCCCCTCCGACCTGAACAATGAGCAGTTCTTC

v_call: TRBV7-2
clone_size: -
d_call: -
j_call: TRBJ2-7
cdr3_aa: CASSLEGSTGALEQYF
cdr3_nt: TGTGCCAGCAGCTTAGAAGGAAGTACAGGCGCTTTGGAGCAGTACTTC

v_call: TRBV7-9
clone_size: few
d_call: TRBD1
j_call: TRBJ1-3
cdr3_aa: CASTSSGGDTIYF
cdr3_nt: TGTGCCAGCACCTCTTCAGGGGGGGACACCATATATTTT

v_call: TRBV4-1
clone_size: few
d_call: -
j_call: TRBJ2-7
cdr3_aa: CASSQDFPRTSYEQYF
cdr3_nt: TGCGCCAGCAGCCAAGATTTCCCCCGGACGTCCTACGAGCAGTACTTC

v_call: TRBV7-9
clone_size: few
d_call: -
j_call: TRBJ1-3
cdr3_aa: CASSLAGTGNTIYF
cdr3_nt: TGTGCCAGCAGCTTAGCGGGTACGGGAAACACCATATATTTT

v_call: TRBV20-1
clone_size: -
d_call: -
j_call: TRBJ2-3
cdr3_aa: CSAGYGVTQYF
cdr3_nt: TGCAGTGCGGGTTACGGAGTTACGCAGTATTTT

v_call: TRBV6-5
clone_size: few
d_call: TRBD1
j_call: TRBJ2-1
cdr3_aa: CASSSGTGIYNEQFF
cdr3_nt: TGTGCCAGCAGTTCCGGGACAGGCATTTACAATGAGCAGTTCTTC

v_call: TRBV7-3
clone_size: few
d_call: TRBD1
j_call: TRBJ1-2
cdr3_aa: CASSLTGAGSQTGGYTF
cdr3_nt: TGTGCCAGCAGCTTAACAGGGGCGGGGTCCCAGACAGGGGGCTACACCTTC

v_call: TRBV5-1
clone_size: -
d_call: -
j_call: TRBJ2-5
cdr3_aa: CASSLTGDETQYF
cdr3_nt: TGCGCCAGCAGCTTGACGGGGGATGAGACCCAGTACTTC

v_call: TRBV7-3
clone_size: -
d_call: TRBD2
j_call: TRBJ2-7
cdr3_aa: CASSSGLAGSVQYF
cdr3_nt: TGTGCCAGCAGCTCGGGACTAGCGGGAAGTGTGCAGTACTTC

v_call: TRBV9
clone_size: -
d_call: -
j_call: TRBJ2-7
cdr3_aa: CASSVADQFSHEQYF
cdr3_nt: TGTGCCAGCAGCGTAGCGGACCAGTTTAGCCACGAGCAGTACTTC

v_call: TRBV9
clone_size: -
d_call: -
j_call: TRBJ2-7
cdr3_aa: CASSVQTGEGYEQYF
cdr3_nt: TGTGCCAGCAGCGTCCAGACAGGTGAAGGATACGAGCAGTACTTC

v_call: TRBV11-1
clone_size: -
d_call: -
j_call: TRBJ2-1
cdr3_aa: CASSSTGRNEQFF
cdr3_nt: TGTGCCAGCAGCTCCACGGGTAGGAATGAGCAGTTCTTC

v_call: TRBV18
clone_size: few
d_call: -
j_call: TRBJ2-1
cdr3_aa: CASSLSGQRRHNEQFF
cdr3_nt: TGTGCCAGCTCTCTGAGCGGGCAACGTAGGCACAATGAGCAGTTCTTC

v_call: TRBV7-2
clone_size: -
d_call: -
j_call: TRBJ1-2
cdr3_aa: CASSLSTGIYGYTF
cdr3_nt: TGTGCCAGCAGCTTAAGCACAGGGATATATGGCTACACCTTC

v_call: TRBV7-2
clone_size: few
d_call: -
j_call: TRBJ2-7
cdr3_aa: CASSLAARNYEQYF
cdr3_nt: TGTGCCAGCAGCTTAGCGGCCCGGAACTACGAGCAGTACTTC

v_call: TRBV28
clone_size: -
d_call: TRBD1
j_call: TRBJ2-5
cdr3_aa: CASSQSGQGRQETQYF
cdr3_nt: TGTGCCAGCAGTCAATCCGGACAGGGGAGGCAAGAGACCCAGTACTTC

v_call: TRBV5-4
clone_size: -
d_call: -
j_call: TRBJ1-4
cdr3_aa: CASSFWEANEKLFF
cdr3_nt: TGTGCCAGCAGCTTTTGGGAAGCTAATGAAAAACTGTTTTTT

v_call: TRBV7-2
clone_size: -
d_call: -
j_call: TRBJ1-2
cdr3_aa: CASSLLQGHGYTF
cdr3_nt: TGTGCCAGCAGCTTACTCCAGGGTCATGGCTACACCTTC

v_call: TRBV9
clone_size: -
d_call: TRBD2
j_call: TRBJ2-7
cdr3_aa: CASSVSGTSGTNEQYF
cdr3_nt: TGTGCCAGCAGCGTATCCGGGACTAGCGGAACGAACGAGCAGTACTTC

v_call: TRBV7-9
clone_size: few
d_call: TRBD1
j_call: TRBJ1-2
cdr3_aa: CASSLGTDTNYGYTF
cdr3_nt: TGTGCCAGCAGCTTGGGGACAGATACTAACTATGGCTACACCTTC

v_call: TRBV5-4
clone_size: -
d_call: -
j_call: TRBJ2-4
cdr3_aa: CASSLNVQGGIQYF
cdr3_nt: TGTGCCAGCAGCTTGAACGTCCAGGGCGGGATTCAGTACTTC

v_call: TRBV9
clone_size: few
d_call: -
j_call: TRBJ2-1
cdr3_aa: CASSGPQQLRVVNEQFF
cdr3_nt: TGTGCCAGCAGCGGCCCCCAACAACTTAGGGTGGTGAATGAGCAGTTCTTC

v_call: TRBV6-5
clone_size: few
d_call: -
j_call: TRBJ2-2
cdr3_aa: CASSYDVTGELFF
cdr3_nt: TGTGCCAGCAGTTACGACGTGACCGGGGAGCTGTTTTTT

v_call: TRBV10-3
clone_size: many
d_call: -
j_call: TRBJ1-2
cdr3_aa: CAITGGGTNYGYTF
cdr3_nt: TGTGCCATCACCGGAGGGGGTACTAACTATGGCTACACCTTC

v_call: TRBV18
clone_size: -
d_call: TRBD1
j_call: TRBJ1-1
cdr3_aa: CASSPDRGYTEAFF
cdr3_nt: TGTGCCAGCTCACCGGACAGGGGCTACACTGAAGCTTTCTTT

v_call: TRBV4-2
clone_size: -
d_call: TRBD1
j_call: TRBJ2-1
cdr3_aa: CASSQRQGPLYNEQFF
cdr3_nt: TGTGCCAGCAGCCAAAGACAGGGGCCTCTCTACAATGAGCAGTTCTTC

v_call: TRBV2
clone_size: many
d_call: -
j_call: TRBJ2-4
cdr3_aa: CASSFTGIGQYF
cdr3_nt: TGTGCCAGCAGTTTCACAGGGATCGGTCAGTACTTC

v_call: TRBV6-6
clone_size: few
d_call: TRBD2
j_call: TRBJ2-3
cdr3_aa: CAARHSGGADTQYF
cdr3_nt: TGTGCCGCGCGCCATAGCGGGGGGGCAGATACGCAGTATTTT

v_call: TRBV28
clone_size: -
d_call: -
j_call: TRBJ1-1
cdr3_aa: CASSPLDEAFF
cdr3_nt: TGTGCCAGCAGCCCGCTGGATGAAGCTTTCTTT